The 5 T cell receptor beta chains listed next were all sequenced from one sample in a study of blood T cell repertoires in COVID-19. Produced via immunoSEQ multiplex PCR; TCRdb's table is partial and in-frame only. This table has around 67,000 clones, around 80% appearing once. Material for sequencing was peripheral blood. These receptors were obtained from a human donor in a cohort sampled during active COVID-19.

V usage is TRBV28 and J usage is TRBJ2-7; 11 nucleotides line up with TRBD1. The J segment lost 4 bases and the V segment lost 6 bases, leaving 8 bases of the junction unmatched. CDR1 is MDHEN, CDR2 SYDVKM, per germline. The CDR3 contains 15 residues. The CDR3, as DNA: TGTGCCAGCAGCGAACCGGGACAGGGGGTATACGAGCAGTACTTC. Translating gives CASSEPGQGVYEQYF.

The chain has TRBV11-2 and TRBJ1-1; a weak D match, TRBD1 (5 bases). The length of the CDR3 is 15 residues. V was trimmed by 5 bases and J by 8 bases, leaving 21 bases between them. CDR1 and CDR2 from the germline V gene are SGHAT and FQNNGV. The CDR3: CASSPYQGLPPEAFF. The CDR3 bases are TGTGCCAGCAGCCCGTACCAGGGACTTCCCCCGGAAGCTTTCTTT.

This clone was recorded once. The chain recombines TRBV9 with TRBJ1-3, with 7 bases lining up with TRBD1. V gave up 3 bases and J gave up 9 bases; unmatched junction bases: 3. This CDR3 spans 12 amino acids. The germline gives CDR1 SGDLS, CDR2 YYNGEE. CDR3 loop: CASSGQGPTIYF. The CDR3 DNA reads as TGTGCCAGCAGCGGACAGGGACCCACCATATATTTT. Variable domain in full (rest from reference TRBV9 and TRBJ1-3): DSGVTQTPKHLITATGQRVTLRCSPRSGDLSVYWYQQSLDQGLQFLIQYYNGEERAKGNILERFSAQQFPDLHSELNLSSLELGDSALYFCASSGQGPTIYFGEGSWLTVV.

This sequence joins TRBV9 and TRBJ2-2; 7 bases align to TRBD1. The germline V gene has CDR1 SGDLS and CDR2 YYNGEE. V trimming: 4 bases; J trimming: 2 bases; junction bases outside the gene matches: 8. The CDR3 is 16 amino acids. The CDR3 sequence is CASSIPRDRNTGELFF. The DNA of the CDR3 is TGTGCCAGCAGCATCCCCCGGGACAGAAACACCGGGGAGCTGTTTTTT.

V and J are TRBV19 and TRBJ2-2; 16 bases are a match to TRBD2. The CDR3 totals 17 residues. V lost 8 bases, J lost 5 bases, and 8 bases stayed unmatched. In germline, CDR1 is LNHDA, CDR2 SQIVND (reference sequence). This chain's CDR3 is CASSGLAGGFRTGELFF. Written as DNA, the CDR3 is TGTGCCAGTTCGGGACTAGCGGGAGGGTTTAGAACCGGGGAGCTGTTTTTT. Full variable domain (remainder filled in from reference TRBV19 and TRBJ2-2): DGGITQSPKYLFRKEGQNVTLSCEQNLNHDAMYWYRQDPGQGLRLIYYSQIVNDFQKGDIAEGYSVSREKKESFPLTVTSAQKNPTAFYLCASSGLAGGFRTGELFFGEGSRLTVL.